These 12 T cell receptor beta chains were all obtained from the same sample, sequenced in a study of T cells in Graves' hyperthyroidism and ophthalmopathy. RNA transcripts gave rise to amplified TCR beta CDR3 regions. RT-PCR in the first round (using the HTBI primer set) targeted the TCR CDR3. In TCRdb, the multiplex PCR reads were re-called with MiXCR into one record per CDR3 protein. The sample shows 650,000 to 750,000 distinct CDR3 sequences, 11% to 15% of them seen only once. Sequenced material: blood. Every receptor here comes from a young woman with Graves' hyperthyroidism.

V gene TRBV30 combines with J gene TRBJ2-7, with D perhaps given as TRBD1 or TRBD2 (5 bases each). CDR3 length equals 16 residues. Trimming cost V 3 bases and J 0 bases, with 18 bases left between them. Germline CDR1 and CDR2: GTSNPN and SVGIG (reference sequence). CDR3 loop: CAWSLQGGPSSYEQYF. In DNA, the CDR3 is TGTGCCTGGAGCCTTCAGGGCGGGCCTAGCTCCTACGAGCAGTACTTC. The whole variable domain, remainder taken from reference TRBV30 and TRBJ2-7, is SQTIHQWPATLVQPVGSPLSLECTVEGTSNPNLYWYRQAAGRGLQLLFYSVGIGQISSEVPQNLSASRPQDRQFILSSKKLLLSDSGFYLCAWSLQGGPSSYEQYFGPGTRLTVT.

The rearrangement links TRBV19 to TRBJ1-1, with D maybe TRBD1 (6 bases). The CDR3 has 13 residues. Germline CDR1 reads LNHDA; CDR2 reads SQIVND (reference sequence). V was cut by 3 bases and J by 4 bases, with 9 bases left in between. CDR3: CASSMKTGTEAFF. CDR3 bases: TGTGCCAGTAGTATGAAGACAGGCACTGAAGCTTTCTTT.

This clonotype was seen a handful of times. CDR3 loop: CASSLFLAGTYEQYF. CDR3 sequence (DNA): TGTGCCAGCAGTTTATTTCTAGCGGGCACCTACGAGCAGTACTTC. The chain links TRBV27 to TRBJ2-7, with 8 bases fitting TRBD2. CDR1 is MNHEY, CDR2 SMNVEV, per germline (reference sequence). The CDR3 spans 15 residues. The junction had 4 bases not matched to a gene; V was cut back by 1 base and J by 2 bases.

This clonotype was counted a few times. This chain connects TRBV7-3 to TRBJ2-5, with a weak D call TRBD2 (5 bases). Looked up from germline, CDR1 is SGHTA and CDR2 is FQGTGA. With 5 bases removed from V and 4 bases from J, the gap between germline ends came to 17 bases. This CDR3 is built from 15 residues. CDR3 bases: TGTGCCAGCAGCCCCGGGGTCGTGGAGGTAGAGACCCAGTACTTC. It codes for CASSPGVVEVETQYF.

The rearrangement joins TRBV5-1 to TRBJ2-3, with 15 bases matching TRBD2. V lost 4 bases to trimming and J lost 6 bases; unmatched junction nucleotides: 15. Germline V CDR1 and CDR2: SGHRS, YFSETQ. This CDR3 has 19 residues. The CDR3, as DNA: TGCGCCAGCAGCACAACCCATGGACTAGCGGGAGGGCCAGGGGATACGCAGTATTTT. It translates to CASSTTHGLAGGPGDTQYF.

CDR3 in amino acids: CASSYATPRDVGYTF. The CDR3 DNA reads as TGTGCCAGCAGCTACGCGACACCCCGGGATGTGGGCTACACCTTC. The chain links TRBV12-3 or TRBV12-4 to TRBJ1-2; D unclear. With 6 bases removed from V and 8 bases from J, the gap between germline ends came to 22 bases. The CDR3 length is 15 residues.

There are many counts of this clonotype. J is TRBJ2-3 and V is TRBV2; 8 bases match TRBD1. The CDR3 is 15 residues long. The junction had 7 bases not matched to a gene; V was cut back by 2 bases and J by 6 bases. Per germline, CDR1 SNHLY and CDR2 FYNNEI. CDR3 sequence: CASSENTGGLDTQYF. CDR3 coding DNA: TGTGCCAGCAGTGAAAACACAGGGGGTCTCGATACGCAGTATTTT.

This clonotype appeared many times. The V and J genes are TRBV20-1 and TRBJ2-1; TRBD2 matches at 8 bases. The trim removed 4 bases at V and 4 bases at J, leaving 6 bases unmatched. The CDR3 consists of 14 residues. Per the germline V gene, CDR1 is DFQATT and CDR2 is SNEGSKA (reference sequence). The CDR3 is CSATTTSDYNEQFF. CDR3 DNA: TGCAGTGCTACCACGACTAGCGATTACAATGAGCAGTTCTTC.

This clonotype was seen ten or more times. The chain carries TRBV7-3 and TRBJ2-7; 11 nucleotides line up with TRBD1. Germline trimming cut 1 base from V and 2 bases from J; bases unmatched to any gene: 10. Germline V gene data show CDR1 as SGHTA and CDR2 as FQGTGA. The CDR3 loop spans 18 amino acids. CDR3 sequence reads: CASSLREQSGQGAYEQYF. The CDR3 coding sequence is TGTGCCAGCAGCTTAAGGGAGCAATCGGGACAGGGGGCCTACGAGCAGTACTTC.

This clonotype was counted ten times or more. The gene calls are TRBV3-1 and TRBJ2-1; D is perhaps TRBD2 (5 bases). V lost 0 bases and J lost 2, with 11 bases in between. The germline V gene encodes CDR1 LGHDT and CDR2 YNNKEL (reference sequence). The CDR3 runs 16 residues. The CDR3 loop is CASSQDPYGAYNEQFF. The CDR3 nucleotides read TGTGCCAGCAGCCAAGATCCATACGGGGCCTACAATGAGCAGTTCTTC.

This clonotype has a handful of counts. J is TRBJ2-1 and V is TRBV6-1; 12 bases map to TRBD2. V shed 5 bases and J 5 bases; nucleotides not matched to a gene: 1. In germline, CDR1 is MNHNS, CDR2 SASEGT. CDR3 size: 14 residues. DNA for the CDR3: TGTGCCAGCAGTACTAGCGGGGGGAACAATGAGCAGTTCTTC. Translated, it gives CASSTSGGNNEQFF.

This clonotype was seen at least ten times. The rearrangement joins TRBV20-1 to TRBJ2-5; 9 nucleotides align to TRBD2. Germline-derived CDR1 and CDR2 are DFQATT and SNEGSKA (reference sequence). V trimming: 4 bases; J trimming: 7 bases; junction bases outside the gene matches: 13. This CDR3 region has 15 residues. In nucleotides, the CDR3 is TGCAGTGCTAAGGGCCTAGCGGGGAGTTCGGGGACCCAGTACTTC. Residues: CSAKGLAGSSGTQYF.